This entry lists 14 T cell receptor beta chains sequenced from one sample in a study of cytomegalovirus exposure and HLA in healthy donors. Sequencing was performed with immunoSEQ multiplex PCR; in TCRdb, only in-frame clones are kept and a portion is missing. The sample has approximately 65,000 clones, over 90% seen once. The sample was PBMCs. Receptors were obtained from a woman under 30 in good health and CMV-seronegative.

This clone was recorded once. The rearrangement links TRBV6-5 to TRBJ1-2; 9 bases are shared with TRBD1. Germline V gene data show CDR1 as MNHEY and CDR2 as SVGAGI. With 2 bases clipped from V and 7 bases from J, the junction kept 5 bases outside the gene matches. CDR3 length equals 14 residues. As DNA, the CDR3 is TGTGCCAGCAGTTACCGGGACAGGGTTCGTGGCTACACCTTC. Its translation is CASSYRDRVRGYTF.

Here the CDR3 DNA reads TGTGCCAGCAGCGCTACGCGTTACAATGAGCAGTTCTTC. The encoded protein is CASSATRYNEQFF. The chain carries TRBV11-3 and TRBJ2-1; D unclear. The V end was cut by 5 bases, the J end by 4 bases, with 9 bases between. Per germline, CDR1 SGHNT and CDR2 YENEEA. There are 13 residues in the CDR3.

This chain uses TRBV19 with TRBJ2-1; the match to TRBD1 covers 7 bases. CDR3 length: 15 residues. Germline values: CDR1 LNHDA, CDR2 SQIVND (reference sequence). The trim removed 5 bases at V and 7 bases at J, leaving 11 bases unmatched. The CDR3 DNA reads as TGTGCCAGTAGTCCTAGGGGACAGTTTGGGAATGAGCAGTTCTTC. As protein: CASSPRGQFGNEQFF.

The chain recombines TRBV5-4 with TRBJ2-1; D possibly corresponds to TRBD1 (5 bases). Germline assignment: CDR1 SGHNT and CDR2 YYREEE (reference sequence). CDR3 length equals 15 residues. Trimming shortened V by 3 bases and J by 6 bases, and 16 bases separated the two germline ends. CDR3 residues: CASSSIRVISNEQFF. CDR3 DNA: TGTGCCAGCAGCTCGATCAGGGTCATCTCCAATGAGCAGTTCTTC.

The V call is TRBV18, the J call TRBJ1-1; 7 nucleotides line up with TRBD1. Germline CDR1 reads KGHSH; CDR2 reads LQKENI. This CDR3 region has 17 residues. The ends lost 3 bases at V and 2 bases at J; junction bases unmatched: 12. CDR3 protein: CASSPEYRGQDNTEAFF. CDR3 bases: TGTGCCAGCTCACCTGAATACAGGGGTCAGGATAACACTGAAGCTTTCTTT.

This chain connects TRBV10-3 to TRBJ1-1, with D unclear. Per germline, CDR1 ENHRY and CDR2 SYGVKD. The CDR3 consists of 13 residues. Trimming took off 0 bases at V and 1 base at J, with 3 bases between the two ends. The CDR3: CAISESANTEAFF. As DNA, the CDR3 is TGTGCCATCAGTGAGTCAGCGAACACTGAAGCTTTCTTT.

The chain carries TRBV28 and TRBJ1-1, with D hard to call. The CDR3 loop spans 14 amino acids. CDR1 and CDR2 from the germline V gene are MDHEN and SYDVKM. V was pared by 7 bases and J by 0 bases, with 12 bases between. The CDR3 nucleotides are TGTGCCAGCACGCTCCACAATGTGAACACTGAAGCTTTCTTT. Translation: CASTLHNVNTEAFF.

V gene TRBV9 combines with J gene TRBJ2-3; D is perhaps TRBD1 (6 bases). CDR1 SGDLS and CDR2 YYNGEE come from the germline V gene. The V end lost 7 bases, the J end lost 4 bases, and 10 bases lay between the germline ends. This CDR3 has 12 amino acids. CDR3 sequence (DNA): TGTGCCAGCGAGGGGGTCTCAGATACGCAGTATTTT. This sequence encodes CASEGVSDTQYF.

This chain joins TRBV9 and TRBJ2-7; perhaps TRBD2 as D (6 bases). CDR1 and CDR2 (germline): SGDLS, YYNGEE. The V end was cut by 0 bases, the J end by 4 bases, with 29 bases between. The CDR3 consists of 20 residues. The CDR3 nucleotides are TGTGCCAGCAGCGTAGTCGTTCCGGGACTTAGCCCATCTTATACATACGAGCAGTACTTC. As protein: CASSVVVPGLSPSYTYEQYF.

The chain carries TRBV25-1 and TRBJ2-5; the D gene is possibly TRBD2 (6 bases). This CDR3 contains 11 residues. In germline, CDR1 is MGHDK, CDR2 SYGVNS. Trimming removed 8 bases at V and 4 bases at J, with 8 bases between. CDR3 residues: CASGGIETQYF. CDR3 bases: TGTGCCAGCGGGGGGATAGAGACCCAGTACTTC.

The V and J genes are TRBV27 and TRBJ1-1, with D maybe TRBD1 (6 bases). Trimming pared 0 bases from V and 10 bases from J, leaving 12 bases between. The CDR3 consists of 13 residues. Looked up from germline, CDR1 is MNHEY and CDR2 is SMNVEV (reference sequence). CDR3 nucleotide sequence: TGTGCCAGCAGTTTATCCCGGGGGGCGGGAGCTTTCTTT. Translated: CASSLSRGAGAFF.

This chain links TRBV29-1 with TRBJ2-1, with D possibly matching TRBD2 (5 bases). The V and J ends lost 1 base and 9 bases respectively, with 19 bases between them. Germline V gives CDR1 SQVTM, CDR2 ANQGSEA. This CDR3 is built from 15 residues. CDR3 nucleotides: TGCAGCGTTGAAGTGAGGGCTGGGTCGGTGGGTGAGCAGTTCTTC. As protein: CSVEVRAGSVGEQFF.

The chain joins TRBV7-6 to TRBJ1-3; tentatively, D is TRBD1 (6 bases). The germline gives CDR1 SGHVS, CDR2 FNYEAQ. V dropped 4 bases and J dropped 2 bases, with 9 bases sitting between them. This CDR3 region has 14 residues. The CDR3 DNA reads as TGTGCCAGCAGCTCCCGGACAGCTGGAAACACCATATATTTT. Residues: CASSSRTAGNTIYF.

The gene calls are TRBV4-3 and TRBJ2-7; weak D call: TRBD2 (6 bases). Per germline, CDR1 LGHNA and CDR2 YSLEER. Between the trimmed V and J ends, which lost 0 bases and 5 bases, there was a span of 11 bases. CDR3 length: 14 amino acids. The CDR3 nucleotides read TGCGCCAGCAGCCAAGATACCGGAGGGGACGAGCAGTACTTC. Amino acids: CASSQDTGGDEQYF.